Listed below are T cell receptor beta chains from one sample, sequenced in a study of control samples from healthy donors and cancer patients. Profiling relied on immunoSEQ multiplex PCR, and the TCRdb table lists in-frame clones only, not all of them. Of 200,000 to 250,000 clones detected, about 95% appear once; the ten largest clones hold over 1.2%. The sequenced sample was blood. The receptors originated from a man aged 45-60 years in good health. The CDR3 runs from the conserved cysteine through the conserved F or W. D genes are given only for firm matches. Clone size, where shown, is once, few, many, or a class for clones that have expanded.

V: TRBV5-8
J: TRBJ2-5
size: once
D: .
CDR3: CASSSLNREETQYF
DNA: TGTGCCAGCAGCTCCCTAAACAGGGAAGAGACCCAGTACTTC

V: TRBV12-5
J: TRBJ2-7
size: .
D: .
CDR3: CASGPRPGTVTYEQYF
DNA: TGTGCTAGTGGTCCCCGTCCCGGGACCGTCACCTACGAGCAGTACTTC

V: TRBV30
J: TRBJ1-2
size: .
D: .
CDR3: CAWSNTGNGYTF
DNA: TGTGCCTGGAGTAATACAGGGAATGGCTACACCTTC

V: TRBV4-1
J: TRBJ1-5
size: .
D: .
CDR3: CASSQVAGTLYQPQHF
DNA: TGCGCCAGCAGCCAAGTCGCCGGGACATTGTATCAGCCCCAGCATTTT

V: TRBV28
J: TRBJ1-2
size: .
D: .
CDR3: CASKSGQGHGYTF
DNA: TGTGCCAGCAAGTCCGGCCAGGGACATGGCTACACCTTC

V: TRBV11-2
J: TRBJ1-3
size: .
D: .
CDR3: CASSLQGISGNTIYF
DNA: TGTGCCAGCAGCTTACAGGGGATCTCTGGAAACACCATATATTTT

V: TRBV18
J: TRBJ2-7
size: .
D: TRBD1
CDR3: CASSRAGQGNYEQYF
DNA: TGTGCCAGCTCACGGGCGGGACAGGGTAACTACGAGCAGTACTTC

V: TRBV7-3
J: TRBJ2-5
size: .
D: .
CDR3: CASSLIREETQYF
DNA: TGTGCCAGCAGCTTAATAAGGGAAGAGACCCAGTACTTC

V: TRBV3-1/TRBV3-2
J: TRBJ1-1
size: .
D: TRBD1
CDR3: CASSPDRVTEAFF
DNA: TGTGCCAGCAGCCCCGACAGGGTCACTGAAGCTTTCTTT

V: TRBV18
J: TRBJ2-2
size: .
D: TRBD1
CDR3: CASSPRTGGTGELFF
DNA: TGTGCCAGCTCACCGAGGACAGGTGGGACCGGGGAGCTGTTTTTT

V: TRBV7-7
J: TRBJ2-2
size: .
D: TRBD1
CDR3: CASSLWRQGELFF
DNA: TGTGCTAGCAGCTTATGGCGACAGGGTGAGCTGTTTTTT

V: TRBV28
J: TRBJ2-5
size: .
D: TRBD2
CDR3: CASSFSTSGGWETQYF
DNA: TGTGCCAGCAGTTTCTCGACTAGCGGGGGATGGGAGACCCAGTACTTC

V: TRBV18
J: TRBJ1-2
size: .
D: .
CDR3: CASSPDRLNGYTF
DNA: TGTGCCAGCTCACCAGACAGATTGAACGGCTACACCTTC

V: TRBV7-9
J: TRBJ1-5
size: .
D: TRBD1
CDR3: CASSLGQGAQDSNQPQHF
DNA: TGTGCCAGCAGCTTGGGCCAGGGGGCCCAGGATAGCAATCAGCCCCAGCATTTT